This T cell receptor (beta chain) was obtained from a study of T cell changes during pregnancy in multiple sclerosis. Repertoires were generated with immunoSEQ multiplex PCR, while TCRdb's copy carries only in-frame clones and drops some. The sample yields roughly 75,000 clones, 85% to 95% seen once. Germline V gene data show CDR1 as SGHRS and CDR2 as YFSETQ. Trimming took 0 bases from V and 8 from J; bases not matched to a gene: 8. The CDR3 runs to 15 residues. This clonotype was obtained from a female donor in good health, enrolled as a control in a pregnancy study. The genes are TRBV5-1 and TRBJ2-1; 7 bases are shared with TRBD2. This specimen was peripheral blood, taken in the third trimester of pregnancy. The CDR3 DNA reads TGCGCCAGCAGCTTGGGGCTAGCGGCGCCCGATGAGCAGTTCTTC. Amino acids: CASSLGLAAPDEQFF.